This record looks at one T cell receptor beta chain sequence and its context. With 60 Vbeta and 13 Jbeta primers, the PCR was carried out. Profiling relied on immunoSEQ multiplex PCR, and the TCRdb table lists in-frame clones only, not all of them. Among around 130,000 clones listed, around three quarters were seen once. There are 15 residues in the CDR3. Trimming at V came to 2 bases and at J to 4 bases, leaving 6 bases not matched to a gene. Germline V gene sequence: CDR1 SGHTA, CDR2 FQGNSA. The data were obtained in a study of cytomegalovirus exposure and HLA in healthy donors. This chain uses TRBV7-2 with TRBJ2-7; 9 bases match TRBD2. Sequenced material: PBMCs. The TCR originated in a man in his late teens or twenties in good health and CMV-seronegative. The CDR3 loop is CASSLPTSGQYEQYF. CDR3 DNA: TGTGCCAGCAGCTTACCGACTAGCGGCCAGTACGAGCAGTACTTC.